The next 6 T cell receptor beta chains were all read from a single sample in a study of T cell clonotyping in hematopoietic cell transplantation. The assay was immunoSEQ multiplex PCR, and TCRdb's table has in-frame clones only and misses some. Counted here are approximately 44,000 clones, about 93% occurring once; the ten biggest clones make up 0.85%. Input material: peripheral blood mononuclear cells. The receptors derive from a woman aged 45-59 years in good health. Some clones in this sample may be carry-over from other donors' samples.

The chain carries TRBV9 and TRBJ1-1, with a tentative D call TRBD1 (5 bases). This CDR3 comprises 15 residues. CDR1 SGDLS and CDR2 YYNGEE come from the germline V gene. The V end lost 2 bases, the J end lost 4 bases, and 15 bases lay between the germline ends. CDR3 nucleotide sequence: TGTGCCAGCAGCGTGTCCGGGGCCCTAGGCACTGAAGCTTTCTTT. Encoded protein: CASSVSGALGTEAFF.

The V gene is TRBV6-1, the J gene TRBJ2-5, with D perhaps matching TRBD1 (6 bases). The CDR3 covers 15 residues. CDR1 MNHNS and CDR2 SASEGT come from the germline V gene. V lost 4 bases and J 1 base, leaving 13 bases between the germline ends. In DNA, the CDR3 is TGTGCCAGCAGTGTTTGGCAGGGGATCCAAGAGACCCAGTACTTC. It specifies CASSVWQGIQETQYF.

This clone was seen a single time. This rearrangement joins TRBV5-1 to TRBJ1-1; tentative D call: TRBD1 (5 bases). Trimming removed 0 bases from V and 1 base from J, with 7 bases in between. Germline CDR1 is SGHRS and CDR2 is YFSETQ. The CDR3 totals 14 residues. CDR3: CASSLVDRNTEAFF. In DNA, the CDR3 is TGCGCCAGCAGCTTGGTCGACAGGAACACTGAAGCTTTCTTT.

The CDR3 DNA is TGTGCCAGCAGCTTAGGAGGGGGAGGCACTGAAGCTTTCTTT. Its translation is CASSLGGGGTEAFF. This chain uses TRBV11-3 with TRBJ1-1; the D gene is possibly TRBD1 (6 bases). The V and J ends lost 1 base and 4 bases respectively, with 10 bases between them. CDR1 is SGHNT and CDR2 is YENEEA in the germline V gene. CDR3 size: 14 residues.

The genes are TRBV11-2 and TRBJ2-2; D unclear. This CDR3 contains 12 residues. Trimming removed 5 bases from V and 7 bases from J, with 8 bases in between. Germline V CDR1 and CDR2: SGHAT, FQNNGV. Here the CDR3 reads CASSIPGGELFF. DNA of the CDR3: TGTGCCAGCAGCATCCCCGGCGGGGAGCTGTTTTTT.

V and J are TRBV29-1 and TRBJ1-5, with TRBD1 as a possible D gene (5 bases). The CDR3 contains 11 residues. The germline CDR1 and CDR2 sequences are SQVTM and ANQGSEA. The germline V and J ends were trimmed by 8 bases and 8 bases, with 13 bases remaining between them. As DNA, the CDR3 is TGCAGCATCATCTCAGGGAAGCCCCAGCATTTT. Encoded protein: CSIISGKPQHF. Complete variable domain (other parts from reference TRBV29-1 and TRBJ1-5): SAVISQKPSRDICQRGTSLTIQCQVDSQVTMMFWYRQQPGQSLTLIATANQGSEATYESGFVIDKFPISRPNLTFSTLTVSNMSPEDSSIYLCSIISGKPQHFGDGTRLSIL.